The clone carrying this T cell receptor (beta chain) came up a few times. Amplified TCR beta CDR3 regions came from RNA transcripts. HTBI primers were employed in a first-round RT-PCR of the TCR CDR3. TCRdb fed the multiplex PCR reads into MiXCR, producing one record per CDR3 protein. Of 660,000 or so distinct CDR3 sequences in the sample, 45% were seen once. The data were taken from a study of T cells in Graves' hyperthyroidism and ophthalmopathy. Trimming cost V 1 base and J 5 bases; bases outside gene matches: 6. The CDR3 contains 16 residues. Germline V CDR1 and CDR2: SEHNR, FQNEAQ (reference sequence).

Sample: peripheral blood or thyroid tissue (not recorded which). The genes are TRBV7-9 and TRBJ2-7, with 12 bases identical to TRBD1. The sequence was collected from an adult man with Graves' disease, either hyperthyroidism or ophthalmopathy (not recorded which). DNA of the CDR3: TGTGCCAGCAGCTTAGGTGGGACAGGGGGCATCGACGAGCAGTACTTC. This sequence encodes CASSLGGTGGIDEQYF.